This TCR beta chain was identified during a study of T cells in localized non-small cell lung cancer. This CDR3 region has 12 residues. Deletions cut 6 bases from V and 2 bases from J, with 5 bases between. The germline V gene has CDR1 MNHEY and CDR2 SMNVEV (reference sequence). This clone was seen a single time. Assay: immunoSEQ multiplex PCR; the TCRdb copy retains only in-frame clones and omits some. The repertoire has around 92,000 clones, roughly 90% of them found once; the top ten carry over 3.5%. The clonotype originates from a woman aged 35-75 years with stage II squamous cell lung carcinoma. The material was PBMCs, obtained before any cancer treatment. J is TRBJ1-3 and V is TRBV27; a weak D match, TRBD1 (5 bases). CDR3 sequence reads: CASRTAGNTIYF. The CDR3 coding sequence is TGTGCCAGCAGGACAGCTGGAAACACCATATATTTT.